What follows describes a single TCR beta chain. The target antigen is unknown. The PCR was carried out with 60 Vbeta primers and 13 Jbeta primers. Method: immunoSEQ multiplex PCR; TCRdb's copy keeps in-frame clones and lacks some. The top ten hold about 10% of the sample, which has 75,000 to 100,000 clones, around 80% seen once. The data belong to a study of cytomegalovirus exposure and HLA in healthy donors. The wider study: From HLA-typed donors, an early data release held about 85 million unique TCRs. General observations from the study: With later analysis, a missense DCLRE1C variant became linked to TCR beta V- and J-gene trimming. Upon later analysis, HLA-associated TCR beta chains proved more clonally expanded than other, equally common chains. Reportedly, cytomegalovirus status was diagnosed with high sensitivity and specificity.

The V and J ends lost 0 bases and 5 bases respectively, with 17 bases between them. The length of the CDR3 is 16 residues. Per germline, CDR1 SGHRS and CDR2 YFSETQ. The genes are TRBV5-1 and TRBJ2-5; D perhaps matches TRBD1 (6 bases). The specimen was PBMCs. The origin of this receptor is a man in his late teens or twenties in good health and CMV-seropositive. For the CDR3, the DNA is TGCGCCAGCAGCTTGGTCACAGGGTCTTTGCGGGAGACCCAGTACTTC. This codes for CASSLVTGSLRETQYF.